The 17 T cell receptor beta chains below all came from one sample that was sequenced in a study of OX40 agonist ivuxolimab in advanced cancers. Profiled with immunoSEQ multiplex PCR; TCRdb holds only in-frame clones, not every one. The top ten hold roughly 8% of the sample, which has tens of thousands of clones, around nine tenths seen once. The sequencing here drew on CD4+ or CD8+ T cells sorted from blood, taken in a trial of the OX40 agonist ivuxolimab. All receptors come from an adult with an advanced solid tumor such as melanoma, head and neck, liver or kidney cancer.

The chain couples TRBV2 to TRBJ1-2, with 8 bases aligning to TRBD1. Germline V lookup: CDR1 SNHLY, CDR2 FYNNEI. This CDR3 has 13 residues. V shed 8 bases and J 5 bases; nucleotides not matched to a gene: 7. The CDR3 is CASHGTGVYGYTF. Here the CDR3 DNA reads TGTGCCAGCCATGGGACAGGAGTTTATGGCTACACCTTC.

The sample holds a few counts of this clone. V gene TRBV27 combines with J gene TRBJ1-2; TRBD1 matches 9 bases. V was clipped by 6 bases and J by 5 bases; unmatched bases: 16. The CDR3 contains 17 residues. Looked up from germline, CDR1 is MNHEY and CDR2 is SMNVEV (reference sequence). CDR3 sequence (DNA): TGTGCCAGCAGCCCTACCGCCCTACAGGGGGCGGATTATGGCTACACCTTC. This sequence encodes CASSPTALQGADYGYTF.

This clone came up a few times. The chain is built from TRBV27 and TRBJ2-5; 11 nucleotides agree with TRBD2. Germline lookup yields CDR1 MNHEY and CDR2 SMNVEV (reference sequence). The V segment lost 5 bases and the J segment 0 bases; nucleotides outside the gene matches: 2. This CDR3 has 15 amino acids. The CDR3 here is CASSVTSGNQETQYF. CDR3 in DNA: TGTGCCAGCAGTGTGACTAGCGGGAACCAAGAGACCCAGTACTTC.

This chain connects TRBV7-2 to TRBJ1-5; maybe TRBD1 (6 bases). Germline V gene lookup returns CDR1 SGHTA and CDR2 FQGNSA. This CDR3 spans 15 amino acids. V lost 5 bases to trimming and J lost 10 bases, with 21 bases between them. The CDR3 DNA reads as TGTGCCAGCAGCCCCAGGACAGTCCAATCAAAACCCCAGCATTTT. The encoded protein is CASSPRTVQSKPQHF.

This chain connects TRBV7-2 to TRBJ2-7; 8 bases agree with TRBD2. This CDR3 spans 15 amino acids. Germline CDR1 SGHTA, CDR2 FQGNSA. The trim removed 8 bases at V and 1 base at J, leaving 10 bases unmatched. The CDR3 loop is CASRTGSGRSYEQYF. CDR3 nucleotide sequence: TGTGCCAGCCGAACGGGGAGCGGGAGATCCTACGAGCAGTACTTC.

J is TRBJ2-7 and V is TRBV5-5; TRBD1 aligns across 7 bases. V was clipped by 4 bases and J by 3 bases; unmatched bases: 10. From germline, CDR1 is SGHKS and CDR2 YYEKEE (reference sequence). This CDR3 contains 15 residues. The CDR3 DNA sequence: TGTGCCAGCAGCCTGGGGGTACAGGGGATCTACGAGCAGTACTTC. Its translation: CASSLGVQGIYEQYF.

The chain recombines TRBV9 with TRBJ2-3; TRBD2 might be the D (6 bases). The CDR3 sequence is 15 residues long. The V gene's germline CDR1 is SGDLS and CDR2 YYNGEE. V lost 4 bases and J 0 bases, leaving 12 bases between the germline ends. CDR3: CASSPPGTSTDTQYF. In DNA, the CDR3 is TGTGCCAGCAGCCCTCCCGGGACTAGCACAGATACGCAGTATTTT.

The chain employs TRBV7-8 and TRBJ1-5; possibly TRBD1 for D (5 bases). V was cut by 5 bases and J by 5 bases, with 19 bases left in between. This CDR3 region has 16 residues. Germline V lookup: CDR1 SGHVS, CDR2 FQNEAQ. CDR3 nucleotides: TGTGCCAGCAGCCCGATGGGACTGCCCCGGGATCAGCCCCAGCATTTT. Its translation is CASSPMGLPRDQPQHF.

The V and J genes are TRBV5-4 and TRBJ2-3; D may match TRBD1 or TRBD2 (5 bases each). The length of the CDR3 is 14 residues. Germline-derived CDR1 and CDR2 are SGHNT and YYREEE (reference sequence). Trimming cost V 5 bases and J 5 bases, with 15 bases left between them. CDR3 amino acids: CASSAQFGGDTQYF. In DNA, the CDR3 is TGTGCCAGCAGTGCCCAGTTTGGGGGAGATACGCAGTATTTT.

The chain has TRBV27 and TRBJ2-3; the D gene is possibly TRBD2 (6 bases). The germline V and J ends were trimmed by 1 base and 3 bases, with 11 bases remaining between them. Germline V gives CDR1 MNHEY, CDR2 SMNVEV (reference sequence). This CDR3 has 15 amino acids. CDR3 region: CASSLFGGRTDTQYF. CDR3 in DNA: TGTGCCAGCAGTTTATTTGGGGGGAGAACAGATACGCAGTATTTT.

CDR3: CASSFGSGANVLTF. The CDR3 DNA follows: TGTGCCAGCAGTTTTGGGTCTGGGGCCAACGTCCTGACTTTC. The chain couples TRBV28 to TRBJ2-6; D gene ambiguous. The CDR3 runs to 14 residues. With 3 bases removed from V and 1 base from J, the gap between germline ends came to 4 bases. Germline CDR1 reads MDHEN; CDR2 reads SYDVKM.

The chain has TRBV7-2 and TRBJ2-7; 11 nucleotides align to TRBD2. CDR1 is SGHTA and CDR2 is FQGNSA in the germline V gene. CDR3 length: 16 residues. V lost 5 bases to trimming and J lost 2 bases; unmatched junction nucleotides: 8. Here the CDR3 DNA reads TGTGCCAGCAGCAAGGGACTAGCGGCTATAGCCTACGAGCAGTACTTC. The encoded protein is CASSKGLAAIAYEQYF.

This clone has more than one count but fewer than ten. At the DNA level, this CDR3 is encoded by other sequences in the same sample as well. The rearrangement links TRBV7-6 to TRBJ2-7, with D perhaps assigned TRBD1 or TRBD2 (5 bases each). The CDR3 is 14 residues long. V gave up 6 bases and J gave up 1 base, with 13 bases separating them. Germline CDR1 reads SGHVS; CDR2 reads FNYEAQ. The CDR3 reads CASSSSGRSYEQYF. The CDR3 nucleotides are TGTGCCAGCAGTTCCTCAGGGAGATCCTACGAGCAGTACTTC.

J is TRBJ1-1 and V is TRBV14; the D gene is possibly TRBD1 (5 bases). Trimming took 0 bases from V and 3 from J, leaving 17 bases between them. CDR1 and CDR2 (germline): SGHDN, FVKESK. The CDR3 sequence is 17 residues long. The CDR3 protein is CASSQEIFQGGDTEAFF. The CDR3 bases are TGTGCCAGCAGCCAAGAGATTTTTCAGGGAGGGGACACTGAAGCTTTCTTT.

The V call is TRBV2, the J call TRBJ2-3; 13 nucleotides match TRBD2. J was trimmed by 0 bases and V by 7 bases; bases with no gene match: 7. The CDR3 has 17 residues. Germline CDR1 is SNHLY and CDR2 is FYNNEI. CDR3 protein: CASIKGLAGPSTDTQYF. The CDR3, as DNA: TGTGCCAGCATTAAGGGACTAGCGGGGCCTAGCACAGATACGCAGTATTTT. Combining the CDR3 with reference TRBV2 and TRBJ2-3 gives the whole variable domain EPEVTQTPSHQVTQMGQEVILRCVPISNHLYFYWYRQILGQKVEFLVSFYNNEISEKSEIFDDQFSVERPDGSNFTLKIRSTKLEDSAMYFCASIKGLAGPSTDTQYFGPGTRLTVL.

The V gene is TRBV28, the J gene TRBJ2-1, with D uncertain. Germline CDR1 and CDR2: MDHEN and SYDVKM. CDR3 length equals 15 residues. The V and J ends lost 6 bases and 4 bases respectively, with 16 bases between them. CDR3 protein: CASSPATAAYNEQFF. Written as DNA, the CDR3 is TGTGCCAGCAGCCCCGCTACGGCGGCGTACAATGAGCAGTTCTTC.

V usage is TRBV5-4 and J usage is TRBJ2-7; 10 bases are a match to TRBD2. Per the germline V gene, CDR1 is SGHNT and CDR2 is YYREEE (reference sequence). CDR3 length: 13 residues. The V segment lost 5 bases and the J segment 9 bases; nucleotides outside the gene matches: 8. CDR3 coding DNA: TGTGCCAGCAGAATAAGCGGGAGGGCCGTGCAGTACTTC. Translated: CASRISGRAVQYF.